The T cell receptor beta chain under discussion was sequenced for a study of shared clonotypes between healthy human individuals. This clone was seen just once. Its antigen is not known. Study-level results: Sharing across four donors was seen in 4% to 6.5% of naive CD4 clonotypes. Only a few donors were included, so the genetic and exposure-history diversity represented was limited. Depth was large, yet rarefaction showed that sorted-subset sequencing was incomplete.

Running of the assay took place at deep level. Only in-frame clones appear in the TCRdb table, and some are missing; sequencing was by immunoSEQ multiplex PCR. The sample has 2 million to 3 million clones, approximately 94% seen once; the top ten hold 0.36%. This clonotype was sampled from a man younger than 30 in good health. Some clones in this sample may be carry-over from other donors' samples. Sequenced sample: naive CD4+ T cells from PBMCs. As to subset: CD45RA+ positively selected.

The CDR3: CASSLEAGVQTQYF. Here the CDR3 DNA reads TGCGCCAGCAGCTTGGAGGCAGGGGTCCAGACCCAGTACTTC. This chain connects TRBV5-1 to TRBJ2-5; D might be TRBD1 (6 bases). CDR1 is SGHRS and CDR2 is YFSETQ in the germline V gene. V was trimmed by 0 bases and J by 6 bases, leaving 12 bases between them. CDR3 length: 14 residues.